What follows is one T cell receptor (beta chain) and its context. The data originate from a study of blood T cell repertoires in COVID-19. Overall study context: Italy, Spain and the United States were the sources of the convalescent and acute COVID-19 samples. The analysed material was cDNA or gDNA that came from T cells, B-cell-depleted T cells, or PBMCs.

Trimming removed 9 bases at V and 2 bases at J, with 11 bases between. Germline CDR1 is KGHDR and CDR2 is SFDVKD. There are 13 residues in the CDR3. Libraries were prepared by immunoSEQ multiplex PCR; TCRdb keeps only in-frame clonotypes and omits some of them. Here the sample spans a few hundred thousand clones, roughly nine tenths being singletons. The rearrangement uses TRBV24-1 and TRBJ2-3, with D perhaps matching TRBD1 (6 bases). This TCR was recovered from a man aged 35 to 55 with acute or convalescent COVID-19. The source material was peripheral blood. The CDR3 DNA follows: TGTGCCACCGGGGGCGGAACCACAGATACGCAGTATTTT. This encodes CATGGGTTDTQYF.